This record concerns one TCR beta chain sequence. No antigen is known for it. V was shortened by 3 bases and J by 2 bases, with 10 bases between the two germline ends. CDR1 SGHRS and CDR2 YFSETQ come from the germline V gene. CDR3 length equals 14 residues. Measured with immunoSEQ multiplex PCR; TCRdb has only the in-frame clones, and not every one. The table records nearly 30,000 clones, 76% of them present only once. Unexposed donor CD4+ T cells date from about 2011-2018, before the COVID-19 pandemic. CD4+ T cells were isolated from the cells after roughly 11 days of culture. This entry belongs to a study of CD4 T cells in relation to SARS-CoV-2 and coronaviruses. Findings and limits, study-wide: SARS-CoV-2-driven expansion was significantly weaker in crossreactive than monoreactive clones.

What was sequenced was CD4+ T cells from PBMCs, cultured in vitro. This TCR was recovered from a human donor in good health. J is TRBJ2-3 and V is TRBV5-1; D ambiguous. CDR3 nucleotide sequence: TGCGCCAGCAGCTCAGCCCGGGTCACAGATACGCAGTATTTT. Protein sequence: CASSSARVTDTQYF.